Sequencing of this T cell receptor beta chain was carried out in a study of T cell responses to AZD1222 COVID-19 vaccine. The study's findings and limits: Donors were largely white British and mainly female; clonal diversity was possibly underestimated.

The CDR3 is 13 residues long. V was clipped by 6 bases and J by 5 bases; unmatched bases: 4. Germline V gives CDR1 MNHEY, CDR2 SVGAGI. The method was immunoSEQ multiplex PCR; TCRdb's version includes in-frame clones alone and lacks a portion of them. The sample has 150,000 to 200,000 clones; approximately 95% are singletons. With respect to this clone: As yet, its antigen is unknown.

The specimen comprised peripheral blood, sampled on day 0 of AZD1222 vaccination. V is TRBV6-5 and J is TRBJ2-5, with 9 bases identical to TRBD1. The receptor was derived from an adult in good health. The CDR3 nucleotides are TGTGCCAGCAGCCGGGACAGGGATGAGACCCAGTACTTC. This translates into CASSRDRDETQYF.